Below are 28 T cell receptor beta chains sequenced from a single sample in a study of CD8+ T cells in alopecia areata. The treatment: oral pan-JAK inhibitor, 5-10 mg twice daily. Sequencing templates came from extracted RNA that was reverse transcribed into cDNA. Only in-frame clones appear in the TCRdb table, and some are missing; sequencing was by immunoSEQ multiplex PCR. Altogether under 350,000 clones are present, nearly 60% being singletons, with the ten largest covering under 2%. The sequencing used CD4+ T cells sorted from blood, collected at week 24, from a patient treated with tofacitinib. Receptors originate from a human donor with alopecia areata.

The rearrangement links TRBV18 to TRBJ1-1; D remains ambiguous. The CDR3 is 14 amino acids. Between the trimmed V and J ends, which lost 3 bases and 0 bases, there was a span of 8 bases. CDR1 KGHSH and CDR2 LQKENI come from the germline V gene. CDR3 region: CASSPTEMNTEAFF. CDR3 coding DNA: TGTGCCAGCTCACCTACTGAGATGAACACTGAAGCTTTCTTT.

The rearrangement links TRBV6-5 to TRBJ1-1; 9 nucleotides align to TRBD1. This CDR3 spans 12 amino acids. CDR1 and CDR2 from the germline V gene are MNHEY and SVGAGI. Unmatched junction bases numbered 2, after V lost 4 bases and J lost 8 bases. The CDR3 loop is CASSSDRGEAFF. The DNA of the CDR3 is TGTGCCAGCAGTTCGGACAGGGGAGAAGCTTTCTTT.

A few counts support this clone. The rearrangement joins TRBV30 to TRBJ1-1; D unclear. There are 14 residues in the CDR3. V was cut by 3 bases and J by 2 bases, with 13 bases left in between. Looked up from germline, CDR1 is GTSNPN and CDR2 is SVGIG (reference sequence). CDR3 loop: CAWRVALTNTEAFF. The CDR3 nucleotides read TGTGCCTGGAGGGTTGCCTTGACAAACACTGAAGCTTTCTTT.

This chain uses TRBV18 with TRBJ2-7, with 8 nucleotides matching TRBD1. This CDR3 region has 16 residues. Germline trimming cut 3 bases from V and 4 bases from J; bases unmatched to any gene: 11. In germline, CDR1 is KGHSH, CDR2 LQKENI. This chain's CDR3 is CASSPEAGTGLYEQYF. DNA of the CDR3: TGTGCCAGCTCACCGGAAGCCGGGACAGGCTTGTACGAGCAGTACTTC.

The genes are TRBV7-2 and TRBJ1-1; TRBD1 is a possible D gene (5 bases). Germline values: CDR1 SGHTA, CDR2 FQGNSA. The CDR3 sequence is 14 residues long. Trimming pared 1 base from V and 4 bases from J, leaving 10 bases between. This CDR3 is CASSLEGSVTEAFF. CDR3 nucleotide sequence: TGTGCCAGCAGCTTAGAGGGGTCTGTCACTGAAGCTTTCTTT. Full variable domain (remainder filled in from reference TRBV7-2 and TRBJ1-1): GAGVSQSPSNKVTEKGKDVELRCDPISGHTALYWYRQSLGQGLEFLIYFQGNSAPDKSGLPSDRFSAERTGGSVSTLTIQRTQQEDSAVYLCASSLEGSVTEAFFGQGTRLTVV.

The chain recombines TRBV10-3 with TRBJ2-1; 9 nucleotides match TRBD1. The V segment lost 6 bases and the J segment 8 bases; nucleotides outside the gene matches: 5. CDR1 is ENHRY, CDR2 SYGVKD, per germline. This CDR3 region has 13 residues. CDR3 sequence: CAIRDRGGDEQFF. Written as DNA, the CDR3 is TGTGCCATCAGGGACAGGGGTGGCGATGAGCAGTTCTTC.

The chain uses TRBV2 and TRBJ2-7; TRBD2 is a possible D gene (5 bases). CDR1 and CDR2 from the germline V gene are SNHLY and FYNNEI. Trimming removed 8 bases at V and 4 bases at J, with 12 bases between. The CDR3 loop spans 12 amino acids. CDR3 sequence reads: CASGRSGYEQYF. Written as DNA, the CDR3 is TGTGCCAGCGGCCGCAGCGGTTACGAGCAGTACTTC.

The rearrangement links TRBV4-2 to TRBJ1-2; 7 bases align to TRBD1. Germline V gene sequence: CDR1 LGHNA, CDR2 YNFKEQ. The CDR3 has 15 residues. The trim removed 4 bases at V and 8 bases at J, leaving 13 bases unmatched. CDR3: CASSLTDRETTGYTF. The DNA for the CDR3 is TGTGCCAGCAGCCTTACCGACAGGGAAACGACGGGCTACACCTTC.

Comments on this clone: The same CDR3 is also encoded by other DNA sequences in this sample. The chain joins TRBV29-1 to TRBJ2-2; 8 nucleotides line up with TRBD1. V lost 5 bases, J lost 0 bases, and 2 bases stayed unmatched. CDR1 is SQVTM, CDR2 ANQGSEA, per germline. There are 14 residues in the CDR3. CDR3 sequence: CSVLTGANTGELFF. Written as DNA, the CDR3 is TGCAGCGTTTTGACAGGGGCGAACACCGGGGAGCTGTTTTTT.

The rearrangement uses TRBV10-3 and TRBJ2-5, with D unclear. Germline CDR1 and CDR2: ENHRY and SYGVKD. This CDR3 is built from 12 residues. The V end was cut by 2 bases, the J end by 3 bases, with 4 bases between. The CDR3 DNA reads TGTGCCATCAGTGAGCTGGAAGAGACCCAGTACTTC. Protein product: CAISELEETQYF.

The rearrangement links TRBV28 to TRBJ2-7; D is undetermined. This CDR3 comprises 10 residues. Per the germline V gene, CDR1 is MDHEN and CDR2 is SYDVKM. Trimming took 8 bases from V and 3 from J, leaving 5 bases between them. The CDR3 DNA reads TGTGCCAGCGGAGACTACGAGCAGTACTTC. It is translated as CASGDYEQYF.

V gene TRBV5-1 combines with J gene TRBJ2-6, with a possible D match to TRBD1 (5 bases). Germline-derived CDR1 and CDR2 are SGHRS and YFSETQ. This CDR3 comprises 17 residues. Trimming removed 4 bases from V and 0 bases from J, with 14 bases in between. The CDR3 DNA sequence: TGCGCCAGCAGCCCCGGACCGACAGTCTCTGGGGCCAACGTCCTGACTTTC. This translates into CASSPGPTVSGANVLTF. Using reference TRBV5-1 and TRBJ2-6 for the parts outside the CDR3, the full variable domain is KAGVTQTPRYLIKTRGQQVTLSCSPISGHRSVSWYQQTPGQGLQFLFEYFSETQRNKGNFPGRFSGRQFSNSRSEMNVSTLELGDSALYLCASSPGPTVSGANVLTFGAGSRLTVL.

The rearrangement uses TRBV5-6 and TRBJ2-5; the D gene is possibly TRBD2 (6 bases). Looked up from germline, CDR1 is SGHDT and CDR2 is YYEEEE. This CDR3 comprises 13 residues. Trimming stripped 6 bases from V and 1 base from J, with 10 bases between. CDR3 bases: TGTGCCAGCAAGCAGACTAGCCAAGAGACCCAGTACTTC. This translates into CASKQTSQETQYF.

This clone was detected only once. The rearrangement links TRBV6-5 to TRBJ1-1; 8 bases line up with TRBD1. The CDR3 consists of 14 residues. Trimming cost V 7 bases and J 4 bases; bases outside gene matches: 8. CDR1 is MNHEY, CDR2 SVGAGI, per germline. The CDR3 DNA sequence: TGTGCCAGCAACTTCCAGGGGGCAGCCACTGAAGCTTTCTTT. Amino acid sequence: CASNFQGAATEAFF.

V and J are TRBV7-9 and TRBJ1-2; 7 positions match TRBD1. The CDR3 has 16 amino acids. CDR1 and CDR2 (germline): SEHNR, FQNEAQ (reference sequence). V lost 5 bases, J lost 1 base, and 10 bases stayed unmatched. As DNA, the CDR3 is TGTGCCAGCAGCCCTCCAGGGACAGCTTTTAACTATGGCTACACCTTC. Protein sequence: CASSPPGTAFNYGYTF.

The J gene is TRBJ2-1, the V gene TRBV29-1, with a possible D match to TRBD1 (8 bases). Trimming left V 4 bases short and J 6 bases short, with 16 bases between. Germline V CDR1 and CDR2: SQVTM, ANQGSEA. The CDR3 totals 14 residues. The CDR3 reads CSVAWGGTGNEQFF. In nucleotides, the CDR3 is TGCAGCGTTGCCTGGGGAGGGACAGGCAATGAGCAGTTCTTC.

This clone has only a few counts. This sequence joins TRBV2 and TRBJ1-4; TRBD1 matches 8 bases. The CDR3 length is 15 residues. CDR1 and CDR2 from the germline V gene are SNHLY and FYNNEI. The junction had 13 bases not matched to a gene; V was cut back by 4 bases and J by 12 bases. The CDR3 DNA follows: TGTGCCAGCAGTGTCACGTCATCCGACAGGGGACAACTGTTTTTT. Protein: CASSVTSSDRGQLFF.

The chain carries TRBV4-1 and TRBJ2-1; 7 bases line up with TRBD2. Unmatched junction bases numbered 10, after V lost 4 bases and J lost 7 bases. Germline V gene data show CDR1 as MGHRA and CDR2 as YSYEKL. This CDR3 has 15 residues. CDR3 DNA sequence: TGCGCCAGCAGCCCCCCACTAGCGACTCGGAATGAGCAGTTCTTC. It translates to CASSPPLATRNEQFF.

In its sample, this clone was seen once. The chain combines TRBV28 with TRBJ2-7; the match to TRBD1 covers 9 bases. Trimming cost V 6 bases and J 12 bases; bases outside gene matches: 6. Germline V gives CDR1 MDHEN, CDR2 SYDVKM. The CDR3 runs to 11 residues. The DNA for the CDR3 is TGTGCCAGCAGCCAGGGACAGGGTGTGTACTTC. It is translated as CASSQGQGVYF.

This clone was seen once. V and J are TRBV2 and TRBJ2-7; TRBD1 matches at 9 bases. V lost 8 bases, J lost 7 bases, and 9 bases stayed unmatched. CDR3 length equals 13 residues. Germline CDR1 and CDR2: SNHLY and FYNNEI. The CDR3, as DNA: TGTGCCAGCCTTAGGGACAGGGAAGTAGAGCAGTACTTC. It translates to CASLRDREVEQYF.

The V and J genes are TRBV4-3 and TRBJ2-1; D perhaps matches TRBD2 (5 bases). This CDR3 is 14 amino acids long. The germline V gene encodes CDR1 LGHNA and CDR2 YSLEER. V lost 2 bases to trimming and J lost 6 bases, with 11 bases between them. CDR3 sequence: CASSQQDGGNEQFF. CDR3 nucleotides: TGCGCCAGCAGCCAACAAGATGGAGGCAATGAGCAGTTCTTC.

The chain joins TRBV29-1 to TRBJ2-5; D gene unclear. Deletions cut 3 bases from V and 5 bases from J, with 7 bases between. The germline V gene encodes CDR1 SQVTM and CDR2 ANQGSEA. This CDR3 has 11 residues. The CDR3: CSVDIQETQYF. For the CDR3, the DNA is TGCAGCGTTGACATCCAGGAGACCCAGTACTTC.

The rearrangement links TRBV6-5 to TRBJ2-2; no clear D gene. Germline V gene data show CDR1 as MNHEY and CDR2 as SVGAGI. The ends were cut back, 7 bases at V and 5 bases at J, with 8 bases in the middle. This CDR3 region has 12 residues. CDR3 protein: CASISRTGELFF. In nucleotides, the CDR3 is TGTGCCAGCATTTCAAGAACCGGGGAGCTGTTTTTT.

This clone was seen once. The rearrangement uses TRBV25-1 and TRBJ2-5, with 8 nucleotides matching TRBD2. Germline lookup yields CDR1 MGHDK and CDR2 SYGVNS. This CDR3 is built from 15 residues. The ends lost 5 bases at V and 1 base at J; junction bases unmatched: 6. The CDR3 region is CASSRMRGAQETQYF. In DNA form, the CDR3 reads TGTGCCAGCAGTAGGATGCGGGGGGCCCAAGAGACCCAGTACTTC. Full variable domain (remainder filled in from reference TRBV25-1 and TRBJ2-5): EADIYQTPRYLVIGTGKKITLECSQTMGHDKMYWYQQDPGMELHLIHYSYGVNSTEKGDLSSESTVSRIRTEHFPLTLESARPSHTSQYLCASSRMRGAQETQYFGPGTRLLVL.

This clone was picked up one time. The chain employs TRBV7-2 and TRBJ2-7; possible D gene TRBD1, 6 bases. Trimming pared 5 bases from V and 4 bases from J, leaving 18 bases between. Germline lookup yields CDR1 SGHTA and CDR2 FQGNSA. CDR3 length: 15 residues. CDR3 DNA: TGTGCCAGCAGCGTAAGCTCAGGGGATGAGTACGAGCAGTACTTC. Protein: CASSVSSGDEYEQYF.

The CDR3 DNA reads as TGTGCCAGCGGACTAGCGGGGGGGCCCGAGCAGTTCTTC. Its protein is CASGLAGGPEQFF. This chain links TRBV5-6 with TRBJ2-1, with 15 positions matching TRBD2. In germline, CDR1 is SGHDT, CDR2 YYEEEE. This CDR3 region has 13 residues. Trimming cost V 7 bases and J 10 bases; bases outside gene matches: 3.

The genes are TRBV27 and TRBJ2-6, with D maybe TRBD2 (6 bases). Germline CDR1 and CDR2: MNHEY and SMNVEV (reference sequence). Trimming took 7 bases from V and 3 from J, leaving 13 bases between them. The length of the CDR3 is 15 residues. CDR3 sequence reads: CASTLGGDGANVLTF. The CDR3 DNA follows: TGTGCCAGCACCCTGGGGGGTGATGGGGCCAACGTCCTGACTTTC.

In this sample, this clone turned up once. This chain uses TRBV30 with TRBJ2-5, with 7 positions matching TRBD1. The CDR3 is 15 residues long. CDR1 and CDR2 (germline): GTSNPN, SVGIG (reference sequence). After removal of 0 bases from V and 5 bases from J, the junction contained 9 bases not matched to a gene. CDR3: CAWSVGGAGSETQYF. In nucleotides, the CDR3 is TGTGCCTGGAGTGTAGGGGGCGCGGGCTCGGAGACCCAGTACTTC.